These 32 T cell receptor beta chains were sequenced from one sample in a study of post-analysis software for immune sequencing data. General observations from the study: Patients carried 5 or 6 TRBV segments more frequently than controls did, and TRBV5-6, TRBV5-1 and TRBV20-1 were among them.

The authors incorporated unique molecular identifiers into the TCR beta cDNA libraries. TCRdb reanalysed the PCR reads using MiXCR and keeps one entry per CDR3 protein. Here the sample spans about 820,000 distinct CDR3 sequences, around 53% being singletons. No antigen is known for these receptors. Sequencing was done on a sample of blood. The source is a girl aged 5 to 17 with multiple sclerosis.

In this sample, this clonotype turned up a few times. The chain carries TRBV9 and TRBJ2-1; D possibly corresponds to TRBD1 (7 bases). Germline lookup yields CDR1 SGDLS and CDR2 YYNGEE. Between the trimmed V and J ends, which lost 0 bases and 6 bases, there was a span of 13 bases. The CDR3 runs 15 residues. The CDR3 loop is CASSVGRGPPNEQFF. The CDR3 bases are TGTGCCAGCAGCGTAGGGAGGGGGCCTCCCAATGAGCAGTTCTTC.

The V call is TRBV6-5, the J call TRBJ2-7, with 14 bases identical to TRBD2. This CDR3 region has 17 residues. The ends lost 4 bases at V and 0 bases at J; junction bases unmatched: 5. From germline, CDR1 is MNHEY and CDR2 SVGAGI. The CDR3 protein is CASSSFGLAGGSYEQYF. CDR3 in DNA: TGTGCCAGCAGTTCATTCGGACTAGCGGGGGGCTCCTACGAGCAGTACTTC.

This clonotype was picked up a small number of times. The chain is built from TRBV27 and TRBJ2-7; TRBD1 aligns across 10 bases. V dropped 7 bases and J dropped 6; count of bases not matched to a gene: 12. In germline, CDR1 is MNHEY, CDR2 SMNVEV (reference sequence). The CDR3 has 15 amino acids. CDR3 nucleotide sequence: TGTGCCAGCAAAGGGGTTTGGGACAGGGGTTCCGAGCAGTACTTC. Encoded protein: CASKGVWDRGSEQYF.

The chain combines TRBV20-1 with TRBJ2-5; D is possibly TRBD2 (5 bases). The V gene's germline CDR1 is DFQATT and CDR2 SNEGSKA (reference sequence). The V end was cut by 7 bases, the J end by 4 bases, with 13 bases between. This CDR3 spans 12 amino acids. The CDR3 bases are TGCAGTGTAAGCTCTGGACTAGAGACCCAGTACTTC. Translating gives CSVSSGLETQYF.

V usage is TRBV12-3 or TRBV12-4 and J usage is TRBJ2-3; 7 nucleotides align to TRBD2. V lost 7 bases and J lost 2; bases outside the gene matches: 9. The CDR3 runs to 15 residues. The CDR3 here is CASTPRAGFTDTQYF. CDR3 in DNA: TGTGCCAGCACCCCGAGAGCGGGATTCACAGATACGCAGTATTTT.

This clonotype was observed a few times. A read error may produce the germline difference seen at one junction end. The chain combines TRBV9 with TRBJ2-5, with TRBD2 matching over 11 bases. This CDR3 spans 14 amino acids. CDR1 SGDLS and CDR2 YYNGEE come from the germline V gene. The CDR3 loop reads CVSSVAGGRETQYF. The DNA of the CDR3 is TGTGTCAGCAGCGTAGCGGGAGGGAGAGAGACCCAGTACTTC.

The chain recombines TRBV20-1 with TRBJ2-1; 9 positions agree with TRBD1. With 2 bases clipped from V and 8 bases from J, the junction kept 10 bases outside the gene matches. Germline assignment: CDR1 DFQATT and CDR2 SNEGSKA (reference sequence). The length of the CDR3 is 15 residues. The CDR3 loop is CSARRDREDDYEQFF. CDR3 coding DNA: TGCAGTGCTAGAAGGGACAGGGAGGACGATTATGAGCAGTTCTTC.

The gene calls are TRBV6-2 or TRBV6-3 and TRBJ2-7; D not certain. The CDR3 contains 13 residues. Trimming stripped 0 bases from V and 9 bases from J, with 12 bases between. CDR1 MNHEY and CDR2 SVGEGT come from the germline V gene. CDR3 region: CASSYSGPGAQYF. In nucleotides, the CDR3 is TGTGCCAGCAGTTACTCGGGCCCGGGTGCGCAGTACTTC.

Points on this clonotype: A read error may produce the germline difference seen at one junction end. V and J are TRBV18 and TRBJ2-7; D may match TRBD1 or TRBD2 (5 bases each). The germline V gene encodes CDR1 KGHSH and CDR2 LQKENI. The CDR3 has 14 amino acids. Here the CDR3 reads CASSLQQGRYGQYF. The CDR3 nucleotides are TGTGCCAGCTCCTTACAGCAGGGACGCTACGGGCAGTACTTC.

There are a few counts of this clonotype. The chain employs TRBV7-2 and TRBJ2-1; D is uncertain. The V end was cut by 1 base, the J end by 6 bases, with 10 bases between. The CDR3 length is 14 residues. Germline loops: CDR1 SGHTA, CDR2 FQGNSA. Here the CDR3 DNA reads TGTGCCAGCAGCTTAGTGGGCCTTAGCAATGAGCAGTTCTTC. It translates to CASSLVGLSNEQFF.

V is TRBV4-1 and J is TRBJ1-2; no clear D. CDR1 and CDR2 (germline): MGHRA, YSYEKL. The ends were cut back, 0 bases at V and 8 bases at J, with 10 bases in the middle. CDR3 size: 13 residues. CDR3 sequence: CASSQEQLGGYTF. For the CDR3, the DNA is TGCGCCAGCAGCCAAGAGCAACTTGGGGGCTACACCTTC.

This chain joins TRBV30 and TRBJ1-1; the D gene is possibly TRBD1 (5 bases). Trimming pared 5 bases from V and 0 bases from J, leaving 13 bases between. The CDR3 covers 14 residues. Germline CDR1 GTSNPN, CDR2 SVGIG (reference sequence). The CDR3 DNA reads TGTGCCTGGTGCCCAGGGCGAATGAACACTGAAGCTTTCTTT. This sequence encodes CAWCPGRMNTEAFF.

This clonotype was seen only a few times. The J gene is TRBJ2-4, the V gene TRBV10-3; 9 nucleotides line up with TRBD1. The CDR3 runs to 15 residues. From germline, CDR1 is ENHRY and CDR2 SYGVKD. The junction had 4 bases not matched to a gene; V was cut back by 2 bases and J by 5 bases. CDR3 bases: TGTGCCATCAGTGAGACTGGACAGGGGCAAAACATTCAGTACTTC. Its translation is CAISETGQGQNIQYF.

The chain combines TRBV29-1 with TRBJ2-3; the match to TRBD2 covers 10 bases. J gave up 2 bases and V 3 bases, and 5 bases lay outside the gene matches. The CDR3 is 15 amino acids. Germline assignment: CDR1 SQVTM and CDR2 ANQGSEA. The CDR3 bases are TGCAGCGTTGAGAGACTAGCGGGTGTCACAGATACGCAGTATTTT. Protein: CSVERLAGVTDTQYF.

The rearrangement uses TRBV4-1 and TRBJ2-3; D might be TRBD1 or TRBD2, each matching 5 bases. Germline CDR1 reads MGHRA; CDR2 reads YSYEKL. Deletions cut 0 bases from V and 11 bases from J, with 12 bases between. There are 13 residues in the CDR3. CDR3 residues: CASSQERGEGQYF. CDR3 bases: TGCGCCAGCAGCCAAGAGAGGGGTGAAGGGCAGTATTTT.

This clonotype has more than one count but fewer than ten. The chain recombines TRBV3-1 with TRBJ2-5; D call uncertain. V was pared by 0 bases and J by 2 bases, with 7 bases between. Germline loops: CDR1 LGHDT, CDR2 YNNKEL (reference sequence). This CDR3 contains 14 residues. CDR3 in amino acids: CASSQDGAQETQYF. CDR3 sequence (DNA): TGTGCCAGCAGCCAAGATGGCGCACAAGAGACCCAGTACTTC.

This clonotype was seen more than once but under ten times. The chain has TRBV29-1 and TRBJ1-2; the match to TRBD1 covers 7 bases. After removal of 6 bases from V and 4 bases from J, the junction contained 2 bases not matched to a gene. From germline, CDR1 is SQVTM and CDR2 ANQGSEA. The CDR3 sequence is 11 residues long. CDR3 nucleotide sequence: TGCAGCGTCACAGGGGCCTATGGCTACACCTTC. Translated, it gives CSVTGAYGYTF.

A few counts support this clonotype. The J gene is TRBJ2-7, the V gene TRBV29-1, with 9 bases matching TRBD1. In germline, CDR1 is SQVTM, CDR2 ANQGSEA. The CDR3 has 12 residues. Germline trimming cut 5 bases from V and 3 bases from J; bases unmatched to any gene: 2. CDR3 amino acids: CSVKGQGYEQYF. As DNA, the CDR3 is TGCAGCGTTAAGGGACAGGGCTACGAGCAGTACTTC.

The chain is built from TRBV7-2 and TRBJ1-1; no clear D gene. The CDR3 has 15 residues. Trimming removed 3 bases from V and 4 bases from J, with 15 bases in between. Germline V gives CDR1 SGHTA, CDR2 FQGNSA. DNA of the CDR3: TGTGCCAGCAGCTTCCCGGTGGGAAGGATCACTGAAGCTTTCTTT. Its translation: CASSFPVGRITEAFF.

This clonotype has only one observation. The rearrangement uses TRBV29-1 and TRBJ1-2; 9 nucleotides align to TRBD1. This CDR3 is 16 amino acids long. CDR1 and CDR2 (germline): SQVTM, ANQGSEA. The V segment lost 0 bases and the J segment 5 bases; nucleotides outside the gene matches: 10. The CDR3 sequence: CSVEDELRTGEYGYTF. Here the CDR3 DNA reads TGCAGCGTTGAAGATGAATTGCGGACAGGGGAATATGGCTACACCTTC.

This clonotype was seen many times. The chain's CDR3 is CASGSGANVLTF. CDR3 in DNA: TGTGCCAGCGGCTCTGGGGCCAACGTCCTGACTTTC. The chain links TRBV12-3 or TRBV12-4 to TRBJ2-6; D not resolved. V was shortened by 8 bases and J by 0 bases, with 2 bases between the two germline ends. This CDR3 contains 12 residues.

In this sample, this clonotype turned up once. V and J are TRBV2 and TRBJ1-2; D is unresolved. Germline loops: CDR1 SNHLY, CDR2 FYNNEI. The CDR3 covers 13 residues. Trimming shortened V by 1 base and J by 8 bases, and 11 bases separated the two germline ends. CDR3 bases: TGTGCCAGCAGTGAAGAGGCAAGGACCGGCTACACCTTC. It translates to CASSEEARTGYTF. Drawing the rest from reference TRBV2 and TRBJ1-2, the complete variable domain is EPEVTQTPSHQVTQMGQEVILRCVPISNHLYFYWYRQILGQKVEFLVSFYNNEISEKSEIFDDQFSVERPDGSNFTLKIRSTKLEDSAMYFCASSEEARTGYTFGSGTRLTVV.

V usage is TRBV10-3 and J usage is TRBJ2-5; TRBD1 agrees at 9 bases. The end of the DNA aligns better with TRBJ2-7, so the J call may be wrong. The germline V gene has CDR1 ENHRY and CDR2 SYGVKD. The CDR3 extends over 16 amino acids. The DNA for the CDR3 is TGTGCCATCAGTATCTCACCCGGACAGGGGTCCCACGAGCAGTACTTC. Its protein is CAISISPGQGSHEQYF.

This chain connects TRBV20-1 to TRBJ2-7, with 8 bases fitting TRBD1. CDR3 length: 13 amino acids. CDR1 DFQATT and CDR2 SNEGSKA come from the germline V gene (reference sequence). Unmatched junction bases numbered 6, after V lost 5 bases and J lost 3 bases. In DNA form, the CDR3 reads TGCAGTGCTCCGACAGGGGAGCACTACGAGCAGTACTTC. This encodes CSAPTGEHYEQYF.

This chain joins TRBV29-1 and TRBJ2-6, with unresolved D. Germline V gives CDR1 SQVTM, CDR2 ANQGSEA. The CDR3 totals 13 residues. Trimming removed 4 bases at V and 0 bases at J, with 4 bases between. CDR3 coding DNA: TGCAGCGTTGTTCCCTCTGGGGCCAACGTCCTGACTTTC. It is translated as CSVVPSGANVLTF.

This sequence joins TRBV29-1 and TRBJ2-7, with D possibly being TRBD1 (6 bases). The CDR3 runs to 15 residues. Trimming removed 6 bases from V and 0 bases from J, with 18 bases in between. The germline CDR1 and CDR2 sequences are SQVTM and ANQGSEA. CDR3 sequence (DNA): TGCAGCGTAGGGGGACGACTGACGAGCTCCTACGAGCAGTACTTC. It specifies CSVGGRLTSSYEQYF.

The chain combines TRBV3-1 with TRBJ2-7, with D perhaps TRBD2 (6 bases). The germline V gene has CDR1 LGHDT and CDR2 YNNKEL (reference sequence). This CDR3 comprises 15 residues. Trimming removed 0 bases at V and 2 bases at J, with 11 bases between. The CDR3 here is CASSQDPGDTYEQYF. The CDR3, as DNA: TGTGCCAGCAGCCAAGATCCGGGGGATACCTACGAGCAGTACTTC.

This CDR3 reads CASSPGGASTDTQYF. DNA of the CDR3: TGTGCCAGCAGCCCCGGCGGGGCTAGCACAGATACGCAGTATTTT. V is TRBV7-2 and J is TRBJ2-3; D possibly corresponds to TRBD2 (6 bases). The V end was cut by 5 bases, the J end by 0 bases, with 12 bases between. Germline V gives CDR1 SGHTA, CDR2 FQGNSA. This CDR3 comprises 15 residues.

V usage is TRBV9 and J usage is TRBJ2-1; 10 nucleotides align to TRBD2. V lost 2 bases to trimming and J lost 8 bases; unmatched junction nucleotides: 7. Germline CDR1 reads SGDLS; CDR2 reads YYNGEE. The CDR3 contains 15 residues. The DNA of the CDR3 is TGTGCCAGCAGCGTCCTGCTAGCGGGAGACCATGAGCAGTTCTTC. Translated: CASSVLLAGDHEQFF.

This CDR3 reads CSATSHSTDTQYF. CDR3 DNA: TGCAGTGCTACTAGCCATAGCACAGATACGCAGTATTTT. The chain carries TRBV20-1 and TRBJ2-3, with a weak D call TRBD2 (5 bases). This CDR3 spans 13 amino acids. The germline gives CDR1 DFQATT, CDR2 SNEGSKA (reference sequence). With 4 bases removed from V and 0 bases from J, the gap between germline ends came to 8 bases.

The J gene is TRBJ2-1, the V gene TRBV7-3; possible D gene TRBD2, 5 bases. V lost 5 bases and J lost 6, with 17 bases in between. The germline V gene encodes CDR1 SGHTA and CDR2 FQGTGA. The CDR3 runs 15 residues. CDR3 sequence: CASSPQSGVGNEQFF. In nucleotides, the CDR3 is TGTGCCAGCAGCCCCCAGTCCGGGGTTGGCAATGAGCAGTTCTTC.

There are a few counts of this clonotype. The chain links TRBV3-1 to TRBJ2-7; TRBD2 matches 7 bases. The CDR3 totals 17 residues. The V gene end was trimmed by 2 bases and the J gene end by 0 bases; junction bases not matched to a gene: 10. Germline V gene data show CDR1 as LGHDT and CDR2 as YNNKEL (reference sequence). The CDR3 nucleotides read TGTGCCAGCAGCCAACATAGGGCCCGGGAGGCCTCCTACGAGCAGTACTTC. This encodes CASSQHRAREASYEQYF.